The 26 T cell receptor beta chains below come from one sample, sequenced in a study of shared clonotypes between healthy human individuals. The protocol was immunoSEQ multiplex PCR, while the TCRdb copy is restricted to in-frame clones and leaves out a portion. Here the sample spans about 490,000 clones, around 85% being singletons. Sample: PBMCs. These receptors all come from a woman between 35 and 50 years old in good health. Some clones in this sample may be carry-over from other donors' samples.

J is TRBJ2-1 and V is TRBV11-3; 8 nucleotides line up with TRBD1. The V gene's germline CDR1 is SGHNT and CDR2 YENEEA. V shed 0 bases and J 5 bases; nucleotides not matched to a gene: 6. There are 16 residues in the CDR3. In DNA, the CDR3 is TGTGCCAGCAGCTTAGATGGTGGGACAGGCAACAATGAGCAGTTCTTC. Translation gives CASSLDGGTGNNEQFF.

The V and J genes are TRBV10-3 and TRBJ1-2; a weak D match, TRBD1 (6 bases). Trimming took off 3 bases at V and 0 bases at J, with 20 bases between the two ends. The CDR3 is 18 residues long. Germline CDR1 and CDR2: ENHRY and SYGVKD. The CDR3 loop reads CAISDTTQTGNANYGYTF. CDR3 nucleotide sequence: TGTGCCATCAGTGATACCACCCAAACAGGGAATGCTAACTATGGCTACACCTTC.

A remark on this clone: A read error is the likely source, as a far larger clone sits one nucleotide away. Here the CDR3 DNA reads TGTGCCTGGTCGTGGTACACCGGGGAGCTGTTTTTT. This sequence encodes CAWSWYTGELFF. This chain connects TRBV30 to TRBJ2-2; D not certain. Germline loops: CDR1 GTSNPN, CDR2 SVGIG (reference sequence). CDR3 length: 12 amino acids. V was pared by 5 bases and J by 3 bases, with 7 bases between.

This clone was seen a handful of times. CDR3 nucleotides: TGTGCCTGGGGACTAGCGGCTGAGCAGTTCTTC. This codes for CAWGLAAEQFF. The chain combines TRBV30 with TRBJ2-1; 10 bases are shared with TRBD2. The germline gives CDR1 GTSNPN, CDR2 SVGIG (reference sequence). The CDR3 totals 11 residues. Trimming cost V 5 bases and J 9 bases; bases outside gene matches: 1.

The chain is built from TRBV18 and TRBJ2-1, with TRBD2 identical over 9 bases. V lost 1 base, J lost 5 bases, and 0 bases stayed unmatched. The CDR3 consists of 14 residues. CDR1 and CDR2 from the germline V gene are KGHSH and LQKENI. DNA for the CDR3: TGTGCCAGCTCACCACAGCGGGGGGACAATGAGCAGTTCTTC. Translation: CASSPQRGDNEQFF.

The chain is built from TRBV7-2 and TRBJ1-5; D uncertain. CDR1 is SGHTA, CDR2 FQGNSA, per germline. Trimming pared 3 bases from V and 4 bases from J, leaving 7 bases between. The CDR3 is made up of 13 amino acids. This chain's CDR3 is CASSFRENQPQHF. The CDR3 bases are TGTGCCAGCAGCTTCCGGGAGAATCAGCCCCAGCATTTT.

The CDR3 reads CASSSGVSGANVLTF. The CDR3 coding sequence is TGTGCCAGCAGCTCCGGGGTCTCTGGGGCCAACGTCCTGACTTTC. The rearrangement uses TRBV7-9 and TRBJ2-6; D is perhaps TRBD2 (5 bases). The CDR3 spans 15 residues. The germline V gene has CDR1 SEHNR and CDR2 FQNEAQ (reference sequence). V was trimmed by 4 bases and J by 0 bases, leaving 7 bases between them.

This clone occurred a few times. The gene calls are TRBV4-3 and TRBJ2-2, with D perhaps TRBD2 (5 bases). Germline CDR1 is LGHNA and CDR2 is YSLEER. The CDR3 contains 16 residues. V lost 4 bases to trimming and J lost 6 bases, with 18 bases between them. The CDR3 nucleotides read TGCGCCAGCAGCCGGCGCTTCGGGGATGGATCCGGGGAGCTGTTTTTT. Amino acid sequence: CASSRRFGDGSGELFF.

The chain couples TRBV30 to TRBJ1-5; tentatively, D is TRBD1 (6 bases). Trimming removed 4 bases from V and 3 bases from J, with 10 bases in between. Germline assignment: CDR1 GTSNPN and CDR2 SVGIG (reference sequence). The CDR3 extends over 13 amino acids. CDR3 nucleotides: TGTGCCTGGACGACAGGCGACAATCAGCCCCAGCATTTT. This gives the protein CAWTTGDNQPQHF.

V gene TRBV4-3 combines with J gene TRBJ2-3; 8 bases match TRBD2. Per the germline V gene, CDR1 is LGHNA and CDR2 is YSLEER. The trim removed 1 base at V and 2 bases at J, leaving 5 bases unmatched. This CDR3 region has 16 residues. CDR3 DNA: TGCGCCAGCAGCCAAGTTCTAGCGGGCCTCACAGATACGCAGTATTTT. The encoded protein is CASSQVLAGLTDTQYF.

The chain carries TRBV2 and TRBJ2-1, with no clear D. V gave up 6 bases and J gave up 2 bases, with 17 bases separating them. CDR1 is SNHLY and CDR2 is FYNNEI in the germline V gene. The CDR3 runs 16 residues. This CDR3 reads CASRSELWPAYNEQFF. Here the CDR3 DNA reads TGTGCCAGCAGGAGTGAGCTCTGGCCGGCCTACAATGAGCAGTTCTTC.

The chain is built from TRBV7-2 and TRBJ2-2; D ambiguous. Germline lookup yields CDR1 SGHTA and CDR2 FQGNSA. The CDR3 contains 14 residues. Between the trimmed V and J ends, which lost 1 base and 5 bases, there was a span of 8 bases. DNA for the CDR3: TGTGCCAGCAGCTTAGATTACGGTACCGGGGAGCTGTTTTTT. Translated, it gives CASSLDYGTGELFF.

To note about this clone: This likely came from a read error, as a far larger clone is one base away. This same CDR3 is encoded by further DNA sequences in the sample. CDR3 coding DNA: TGTGCCAGTAGTAATCACGGGGAGCTGTTTTTT. This gives the protein CASSNHGELFF. The chain is built from TRBV19 and TRBJ2-2; D is uncertain. V lost 4 bases and J lost 7, with 4 bases in between. The CDR3 sequence is 11 residues long. Germline CDR1 LNHDA, CDR2 SQIVND (reference sequence).

This clone was counted at least ten times. The chain has TRBV9 and TRBJ1-4, with D perhaps matching TRBD1 (5 bases). CDR1 is SGDLS and CDR2 is YYNGEE in the germline V gene. The V end lost 0 bases, the J end lost 6 bases, and 12 bases lay between the germline ends. The CDR3 sequence is 15 residues long. The CDR3 is CASSVGGVRDEKLFF. The CDR3 bases are TGTGCCAGCAGCGTAGGGGGGGTAAGGGATGAAAAACTGTTTTTT. The whole variable domain, remainder taken from reference TRBV9 and TRBJ1-4, is DSGVTQTPKHLITATGQRVTLRCSPRSGDLSVYWYQQSLDQGLQFLIQYYNGEERAKGNILERFSAQQFPDLHSELNLSSLELGDSALYFCASSVGGVRDEKLFFGSGTQLSVL.

This chain joins TRBV5-1 and TRBJ2-1; 11 bases fit TRBD2. V lost 4 bases, J lost 5 bases, and 8 bases stayed unmatched. This CDR3 is built from 16 residues. In germline, CDR1 is SGHRS, CDR2 YFSETQ. The CDR3 region is CASSLSGRAGNNEQFF. The CDR3 DNA follows: TGCGCCAGCAGCCTTAGCGGGAGGGCCGGGAACAATGAGCAGTTCTTC.

The rearrangement links TRBV29-1 to TRBJ2-5; TRBD2 matches at 12 bases. Germline values: CDR1 SQVTM, CDR2 ANQGSEA. The CDR3 is made up of 16 amino acids. V shed 3 bases and J 4 bases; nucleotides not matched to a gene: 9. The CDR3 sequence is CSVDLAGGPGRETQYF. The CDR3, as DNA: TGCAGCGTTGATCTAGCGGGAGGGCCGGGGCGAGAGACCCAGTACTTC.

This sequence joins TRBV28 and TRBJ1-1; possible D gene TRBD1, 5 bases. The CDR3 runs 14 residues. Trimming stripped 5 bases from V and 3 bases from J, with 13 bases between. Per the germline V gene, CDR1 is MDHEN and CDR2 is SYDVKM. CDR3 sequence: CASSEYVGDTEAFF. The CDR3 nucleotides are TGTGCCAGCAGTGAATATGTAGGGGACACTGAAGCTTTCTTT.

This rearrangement joins TRBV11-2 to TRBJ2-1; 12 nucleotides line up with TRBD2. V was pared by 4 bases and J by 4 bases, with 2 bases of the junction left unmatched. This CDR3 has 15 residues. Germline lookup yields CDR1 SGHAT and CDR2 FQNNGV. The CDR3 DNA is TGTGCCAGCAGCTCGACTAGCGGGAGATACAATGAGCAGTTCTTC. It codes for CASSSTSGRYNEQFF.

This chain connects TRBV7-9 to TRBJ1-2; D might be TRBD1 (5 bases). CDR3 length: 15 residues. Trimming shortened V by 1 base and J by 4 bases, and 13 bases separated the two germline ends. Germline-derived CDR1 and CDR2 are SEHNR and FQNEAQ (reference sequence). The CDR3 loop reads CASSLGVDRSYGYTF. For the CDR3, the DNA is TGTGCCAGCAGCTTAGGGGTCGACAGAAGCTATGGCTACACCTTC.

J is TRBJ2-7 and V is TRBV11-2; TRBD1 aligns across 9 bases. Trimming cost V 3 bases and J 6 bases; bases outside gene matches: 6. Germline V gene lookup returns CDR1 SGHAT and CDR2 FQNNGV. This CDR3 is 14 amino acids long. The chain's CDR3 is CASSFGQGSGEQYF. Written as DNA, the CDR3 is TGTGCCAGCAGCTTTGGACAGGGGTCAGGCGAGCAGTACTTC. Drawing the rest from reference TRBV11-2 and TRBJ2-7, the complete variable domain is EAGVAQSPRYKIIEKRQSVAFWCNPISGHATLYWYQQILGQGPKLLIQFQNNGVVDDSQLPKDRFSAERLKGVDSTLKIQPAKLEDSAVYLCASSFGQGSGEQYFGPGTRLTVT.

This chain joins TRBV28 and TRBJ1-4; TRBD1 agrees at 8 bases. Germline CDR1 MDHEN, CDR2 SYDVKM. The trim removed 3 bases at V and 8 bases at J, leaving 14 bases unmatched. CDR3 length equals 17 residues. The CDR3 reads CASSFVYETGEREKLFF. CDR3 nucleotides: TGTGCCAGCAGTTTCGTCTACGAGACAGGGGAGAGGGAAAAACTGTTTTTT. Full variable domain (outside the CDR3, taken from reference TRBV28 and TRBJ1-4): DVKVTQSSRYLVKRTGEKVFLECVQDMDHENMFWYRQDPGLGLRLIYFSYDVKMKEKGDIPEGYSVSREKKERFSLILESASTNQTSMYLCASSFVYETGEREKLFFGSGTQLSVL.

This clone was seen a few times. V is TRBV18 and J is TRBJ1-2; tentative D call: TRBD1 (5 bases). V lost 1 base, J lost 6 bases, and 9 bases lay in between. This CDR3 region has 13 residues. Germline lookup yields CDR1 KGHSH and CDR2 LQKENI. The CDR3 DNA reads TGTGCCAGCTCACCACAGGGGAGGAATGGCTACACCTTC. Translated: CASSPQGRNGYTF.

The V gene is TRBV11-2, the J gene TRBJ2-3; TRBD2 matches at 10 bases. V lost 3 bases, J lost 13 bases, and 4 bases stayed unmatched. Germline loops: CDR1 SGHAT, CDR2 FQNNGV. The CDR3 contains 12 residues. Here the CDR3 DNA reads TGTGCCAGCAGCTTCGAAGGGACTAGCGAGTATTTT. It is translated as CASSFEGTSEYF.

The chain couples TRBV7-2 to TRBJ1-1; possibly TRBD1 for D (6 bases). Deletions cut 5 bases from V and 4 bases from J, with 23 bases between. The CDR3 loop spans 17 amino acids. Germline V CDR1 and CDR2: SGHTA, FQGNSA. The CDR3 DNA reads as TGTGCCAGCAGCCCCACCGGGACATTCTTGTCGGGCACTGAAGCTTTCTTT. This codes for CASSPTGTFLSGTEAFF.

In its sample, this clone was seen a few times. Within the sample, other DNA sequences also encode this same CDR3. This chain joins TRBV30 and TRBJ2-7; D possibly uses TRBD1 or TRBD2 (6 bases each). The CDR3 is 12 residues long. The V end was cut by 3 bases, the J end by 4 bases, with 10 bases between. In germline, CDR1 is GTSNPN, CDR2 SVGIG (reference sequence). The CDR3 nucleotides are TGTGCCTGGAGCGGGGGCGCGTACGAGCAGTACTTC. Amino acids: CAWSGGAYEQYF.

The chain has TRBV19 and TRBJ1-3; the D is unclear. The J call may not be correct, given that the DNA end is closer to TRBJ2-2. This CDR3 contains 13 residues. Germline lookup yields CDR1 LNHDA and CDR2 SQIVND (reference sequence). CDR3 DNA sequence: TGTGCCAGTAGAATCACCGGCACCGGGGAGCTGTTTTTT. This sequence encodes CASRITGTGELFF.